This T cell receptor beta chain appears in the sequencing data of a study of shared T cell receptors in the human thymus. Profiling relied on immunoSEQ multiplex PCR, and the TCRdb table lists in-frame clones only, not all of them. The data contain fewer than 700,000 clones, 70% to 90% of them singletons. Germline loops: CDR1 SGHAT, CDR2 FQNNGV. V lost 3 bases to trimming and J lost 1 base; unmatched junction nucleotides: 5. The CDR3 totals 15 residues. This same sample was also part of a study on human thymus T cells. That investigation notes: Corrective surgery for congenital heart defects was being performed on the healthy Finnish infants who served as donors.

This sequence joins TRBV11-2 and TRBJ1-1, with TRBD1 matching 7 bases. Sequences were obtained from thymocytes. This receptor was identified in a boy in the first two years of life with a congenital heart defect. The CDR3 loop reads CASSLRTGGNTEAFF. In DNA form, the CDR3 reads TGTGCCAGCAGCTTGAGGACAGGCGGGAACACTGAAGCTTTCTTT.